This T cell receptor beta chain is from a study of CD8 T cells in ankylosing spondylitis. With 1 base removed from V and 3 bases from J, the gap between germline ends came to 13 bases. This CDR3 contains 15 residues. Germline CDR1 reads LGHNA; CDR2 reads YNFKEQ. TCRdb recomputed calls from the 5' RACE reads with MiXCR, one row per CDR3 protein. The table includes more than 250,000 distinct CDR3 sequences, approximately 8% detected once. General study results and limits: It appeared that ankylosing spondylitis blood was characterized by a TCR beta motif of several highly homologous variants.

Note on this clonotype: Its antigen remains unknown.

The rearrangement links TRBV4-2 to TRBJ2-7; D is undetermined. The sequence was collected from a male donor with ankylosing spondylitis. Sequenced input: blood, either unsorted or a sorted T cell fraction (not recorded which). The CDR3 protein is CASSQVASRDYEQYF. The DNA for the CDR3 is TGTGCCAGCAGCCAAGTGGCGAGTAGGGACTACGAGCAGTACTTC.